The 13 T cell receptor beta chains in this list originate from one sample, sequenced in a study of CD8+CD57+ T cells in acquired aplastic anemia. Genomic DNA provided the template from which TCR beta VDJ and CDR3 profiles were obtained. In TCRdb, the reads were re-called with MiXCR into one record per CDR3 protein. Of 250,000 to 350,000 distinct CDR3 sequences in the sample, roughly 59% are singletons; the top ten hold 1.3%. Patients who underwent sequencing had shown CD8+CD57+ cell expansion by flow cytometry. Sequencing was done on a sample of sorted CD4+, CD8+, or CD8+CD57+ T cells (not recorded which) from PBMCs. These receptors were taken from a human donor with aplastic anemia.

The sample holds a few counts of this clonotype. This chain uses TRBV27 with TRBJ2-5, with 14 bases fitting TRBD2. The CDR3 is 18 amino acids. Trimming cost V 5 bases and J 4 bases; bases outside gene matches: 12. CDR1 is MNHEY, CDR2 SMNVEV, per germline (reference sequence). CDR3 protein: CASSPRLAGGLGVETQYF. The CDR3 DNA follows: TGTGCCAGCAGTCCTCGACTAGCGGGGGGGCTTGGAGTAGAGACCCAGTACTTC.

Only one count was recorded for this clonotype. The J gene is TRBJ2-3, the V gene TRBV20-1; the D is unclear. Trimming cost V 0 bases and J 7 bases, with 20 bases left between them. Germline CDR1 DFQATT, CDR2 SNEGSKA (reference sequence). The length of the CDR3 is 16 residues. CDR3 in amino acids: CSARDLDPVARNTQYF. Here the CDR3 DNA reads TGCAGTGCTAGAGATCTCGATCCCGTGGCACGGAATACGCAGTATTTT.

This chain uses TRBV6-5 with TRBJ2-5, with D perhaps TRBD2 (5 bases). Germline-derived CDR1 and CDR2 are MNHEY and SVGAGI. Trimming pared 2 bases from V and 9 bases from J, leaving 16 bases between. This CDR3 contains 14 residues. The CDR3 DNA is TGTGCCAGCAGTTACAAAGGGAGCTTGTGGCCCCAGTACTTC. Translation: CASSYKGSLWPQYF.

CDR3 coding DNA: TGCAGTGCTAGAGGACTAGCGGAAAATGAGCAGTTCTTC. It yields the protein CSARGLAENEQFF. The chain recombines TRBV20-1 with TRBJ2-1; 9 nucleotides align to TRBD2. The V and J ends lost 1 base and 7 bases, in that order; junction bases with no gene match: 2. This CDR3 comprises 13 residues. Germline V gene data show CDR1 as DFQATT and CDR2 as SNEGSKA (reference sequence).

This clonotype was detected many times. V and J are TRBV19 and TRBJ2-6, with D possibly being TRBD2 (7 bases). The CDR3 has 16 residues. The germline CDR1 and CDR2 sequences are LNHDA and SQIVND (reference sequence). The ends were cut back, 10 bases at V and 2 bases at J, with 18 bases in the middle. CDR3 loop: CATKGGAWAGANVLTF. As DNA, the CDR3 is TGTGCCACAAAGGGGGGGGCGTGGGCTGGGGCCAACGTCCTGACTTTC.

Many counts were recorded for this clonotype. The chain combines TRBV20-1 with TRBJ2-3; TRBD2 agrees at 9 bases. Germline V gives CDR1 DFQATT, CDR2 SNEGSKA (reference sequence). The V gene end was trimmed by 4 bases and the J gene end by 1 base; junction bases not matched to a gene: 3. The length of the CDR3 is 14 residues. The CDR3 bases are TGCAGTGCTAAGGCTAGCGGGGGCACAGATACGCAGTATTTT. This sequence encodes CSAKASGGTDTQYF.

The rearrangement uses TRBV2 and TRBJ1-2; no definite D call. Trimming left V 8 bases short and J 4 bases short, with 14 bases between. CDR3 length equals 13 residues. Germline assignment: CDR1 SNHLY and CDR2 FYNNEI. CDR3 nucleotide sequence: TGTGCCAGCGAGTTAATGGGAGGCTATGGCTACACCTTC. This translates into CASELMGGYGYTF.

This clonotype was counted many times. Written as DNA, the CDR3 is TGCAGTGCTAGTCCCACAGTTGGCTACACCTTC. As protein: CSASPTVGYTF. The chain has TRBV20-1 and TRBJ1-2, with D unclear. CDR3 length: 11 residues. Germline values: CDR1 DFQATT, CDR2 SNEGSKA (reference sequence). Between the trimmed V and J ends, which lost 3 bases and 7 bases, there was a span of 9 bases.

A remark on this clonotype: The missing conserved phenylalanine or tryptophan at the end of this CDR3 makes a read error likely. It is unclear where the CDR3 begins or ends on the DNA, so no DNA is shown, and the CDR3 is as TCRdb lists it. The gene calls are TRBV5-1 and TRBJ2-7. The CDR3 adds up to 8 amino acids, both ends counted. The germline CDR1 and CDR2 sequences are SGHRS and YFSETQ. CDR3 protein: CASSSGVT.

The chain joins TRBV24-1 to TRBJ2-2; D unclear. The CDR3 has 17 amino acids. V was pared by 0 bases and J by 0 bases, with 10 bases between. Germline values: CDR1 KGHDR, CDR2 SFDVKD. CDR3 sequence: CATSDLPAASNTGELFF. The CDR3 DNA sequence: TGTGCCACCAGTGATTTGCCGGCAGCCTCGAACACCGGGGAGCTGTTTTTT.

This clonotype was observed many times. This chain connects TRBV7-8 to TRBJ2-1; 14 positions agree with TRBD2. The CDR3 runs to 17 residues. Germline CDR1 and CDR2: SGHVS and FQNEAQ. J lost 12 bases, V lost 6 bases, and 16 bases had no gene match. The DNA for the CDR3 is TGTGCCAGCAGAATAACGCCCGGGACTAGCGGGAGTCATCGGCAGTTCTTC. Amino acid sequence: CASRITPGTSGSHRQFF.

Ten or more counts support this clonotype. This sequence joins TRBV6-1 and TRBJ1-2, with 7 bases matching TRBD1. Germline lookup yields CDR1 MNHNS and CDR2 SASEGT. Germline trimming cut 6 bases from V and 6 bases from J; bases unmatched to any gene: 7. The length of the CDR3 is 13 residues. The CDR3 DNA reads TGTGCCAGCAGGACCGACAGGGAAAATGGCTACACCTTC. Translated: CASRTDRENGYTF.

This sequence joins TRBV7-8 and TRBJ2-2, with D uncertain. The CDR3 length is 13 residues. Germline assignment: CDR1 SGHVS and CDR2 FQNEAQ. Trimming stripped 4 bases from V and 7 bases from J, with 10 bases between. In nucleotides, the CDR3 is TGTGCCAGCAGCTCCTTACCACTCGGGGAGCTGTTTTTT. Its protein is CASSSLPLGELFF.